This T cell receptor (beta chain) was observed in a study of molecular identifiers for immune sequencing clone quantification. Whole-study results and caveats: Over 97% of CMV-specific effector molecules, but under 1% of naive ones, were in clones above 20 copies. Clone sizes could be underestimated for highly expanded clones when identical TCR molecules share a barcode.

TCRdb re-derived calls from the PCR reads in MiXCR, one entry per CDR3 protein. The sample lists about 60,000 distinct CDR3 sequences, around 17% seen once, with about 1.5% in the top ten. This clonotype was found many times. Its antigen remains unknown. CDR1 is SEHNR, CDR2 FQNEAQ, per germline (reference sequence). V dropped 5 bases and J dropped 3; count of bases not matched to a gene: 3. The CDR3 runs to 13 residues. V usage is TRBV7-9 and J usage is TRBJ1-1; 7 nucleotides align to TRBD1. Sequencing used naive CD8+ T cells from blood, with Jurkat cell RNA spiked in. Regarding subset: FACS-sorted CD8+CD4-CCR7+CD45RA+ naive T cells. The source is a human donor in good health. Some libraries in this study had Jurkat cell RNA spiked in. DNA for the CDR3: TGTGCCAGCAGCGGAGGACAGGACACTGAAGCTTTCTTT. It translates to CASSGGQDTEAFF.